This T cell receptor (beta chain) originates from a study of CD8+ T cells in alopecia areata. Study results and limitations: Tofacitinib significantly brought down scalp clonality and expanded CD8+ clones among top 100.

Treatment of the sample: oral pan-JAK inhibitor, 5-10 mg twice daily. Remarks on this clone: Its matching antigen is unknown.

Isolated RNA was reverse transcribed into cDNA used as the sequencing template. Here immunoSEQ multiplex PCR was the method, and the copy in TCRdb shows in-frame clones only, minus some. The sample records over 70,000 clones, around 60% being singletons. The V end lost 0 bases, the J end lost 2 bases, and 9 bases lay between the germline ends. CDR1 is SGHAT and CDR2 is FQNNGV in the germline V gene. The CDR3 is 15 amino acids. The receptor was derived from a human donor with alopecia areata. The V and J genes are TRBV11-2 and TRBJ2-3; D remains unclear. The sequences come from CD8+ T cells sorted from blood, collected at week 24, from a patient treated with tofacitinib. The CDR3 here is CASSLEALPTDTQYF. The CDR3 DNA reads as TGTGCCAGCAGCTTAGAGGCTCTACCCACAGATACGCAGTATTTT.